This T cell receptor beta chain was recorded in a study of T cell responses to AZD1222 COVID-19 vaccine. The study, taken as a whole, reports: Only a handful of AZD1222 recipients, several in all, had baseline seropositivity. Repertoires were obtained solely post-peak T cell response. Donors were largely white British and mainly female; clonal diversity was possibly underestimated.

Measured with immunoSEQ multiplex PCR; TCRdb has only the in-frame clones, and not every one. The sample includes 240,000 or so clones, more than 80% of them seen just once. Regarding this clone: Its antigen remains unidentified.

The CDR3 extends over 15 amino acids. V was trimmed by 6 bases and J by 4 bases, leaving 16 bases between them. The germline V gene encodes CDR1 MNHEY and CDR2 SVGAGI. The gene calls are TRBV6-5 and TRBJ1-3; D is uncertain. The sample here was peripheral blood, taken on day 0 of AZD1222 vaccination. This sequence was found in an adult in good health. CDR3 coding DNA: TGTGCCAGCAGGCAAACCGGGGTATTAGGAAACACCATATATTTT. This codes for CASRQTGVLGNTIYF.